Described below is a single T cell receptor beta chain sequence and its context. The antigen is not known. One end of the junction is discordant with germline, which a read error may explain. CDR3 size: 19 residues. Germline V gene lookup returns CDR1 LGHDT and CDR2 YNNKEL (reference sequence). Treatment defined: some 19 received Ad26.COV2.S at low or high dose, single or two shots; 5 received placebo; per-sample allocation not given. Each sample was drawn 63 days after the first injection (of vaccine or placebo). Expression of Wuhan-strain SARS-CoV-2 spike came from the Ad26 vector that formed the vaccine. The data belong to a study of Ad26.COV2.S vaccination and SARS-CoV-2 variants. General study results and limits: Measures of TCR breadth and depth may have fallen short of total T cell responses.

Sequencing used immunoSEQ multiplex PCR; TCRdb keeps in-frame clones, though not all of them. The repertoire holds some 300,000 clones, with about 82% as singletons. J is TRBJ2-5 and V is TRBV3-1 (or the pseudogene TRBV3-2); 12 bases match TRBD2. This TCR was recovered from a person between 18 and 60 years old who received the Ad26.COV2.S COVID-19 vaccine or a placebo. Here the sequenced sample was peripheral blood, taken in a trial of Ad26.COV2.S vaccine versus placebo. CDR3 coding DNA: TGTGCCAGCAGCCAAGATATCACCCGGCTAGCGGGGGGGCAAGGGACCCAGTACTTC. Its translation is CASSQDITRLAGGQGTQYF.